This T cell receptor beta chain emerged from a study of blood T cell repertoires in COVID-19. For the study at large: Collection of acute and convalescent COVID-19 samples took place in the United States, Italy and Spain. PBMCs, B-cell-depleted T cells, or T cells were the source of the cDNA or gDNA that made up the material.

Authors' analysis steps: Researchers report that nucleated cell counts were estimated from reference gene primer amplification. The repertoire was sequenced with immunoSEQ multiplex PCR; TCRdb's copy has only in-frame clones and lacks some. Clone size and V and J calls were adopted from that table, with D and trimming inferred from the DNA. The sample includes some 190,000 clones, around 89% seen only once; the top ten take under 5%. Germline assignment: CDR1 SNHLY and CDR2 FYNNEI. This CDR3 has 12 amino acids. V lost 5 bases and J lost 2, with 5 bases in between. The chain is built from TRBV2 and TRBJ2-3; D unresolved. This TCR came from a human donor in a cohort sampled during active COVID-19. Source material: peripheral blood. CDR3 sequence (DNA): TGTGCCAGCAGTATCAACACAGATACGCAGTATTTT. This encodes CASSINTDTQYF.